This passage covers 10 T cell receptor beta chains from one sample sequenced in a study of OX40 agonist ivuxolimab in advanced cancers. Libraries were built with the immunoSEQ multiplex PCR assay. TCRdb re-hosts the immuneACCESS table, in-frame sequences only. Its copies lack some clones; in the studies checked, an unresolved V gene accounts for under half of them, and the cause for the rest is not known. The sample yields about 42,000 clones; more than 70% were counted once. Approximately 15% of the sample comes from the top ten. Sequenced material: CD4+ or CD8+ T cells sorted from blood, taken in a trial of the OX40 agonist ivuxolimab. All receptors derive from an adult with an advanced solid tumor such as melanoma, head and neck, liver or kidney cancer.

This clone showed up just once. The V and J genes are TRBV15 and TRBJ2-1, with 7 bases lining up with TRBD2. With V trimmed by 0 bases and J by 0 bases, 5 bases remained unmatched. Germline V gene sequence: CDR1 LNHNV, CDR2 YYDKDF (reference sequence). The CDR3 has 17 residues. The CDR3 DNA reads as TGTGCCACCAGCAGAGATCCTGGCGGGAGCTCCTACAATGAGCAGTTCTTC. As protein: CATSRDPGGSSYNEQFF.

This clone is a singleton in its sample. This sequence joins TRBV6-5 and TRBJ1-5, with D uncertain. The CDR3 length is 13 residues. CDR1 and CDR2 from the germline V gene are MNHEY and SVGAGI. V dropped 3 bases and J dropped 7 bases, with 10 bases sitting between them. The CDR3 protein is CASSYWVGQPQHF. The DNA of the CDR3 is TGTGCCAGCAGTTATTGGGTAGGCCAGCCCCAGCATTTT.

The chain is built from TRBV28 and TRBJ2-5; the D is unclear. This CDR3 has 14 amino acids. CDR1 is MDHEN and CDR2 is SYDVKM in the germline V gene. The V end was cut by 6 bases, the J end by 0 bases, with 11 bases between. Here the CDR3 DNA reads TGTGCCAGCAGCCGGGCCGACCACCAAGAGACCCAGTACTTC. It yields the protein CASSRADHQETQYF.

The chain carries TRBV29-1 and TRBJ1-5; D is ambiguous. The CDR3 length is 12 residues. The germline CDR1 and CDR2 sequences are SQVTM and ANQGSEA. V dropped 4 bases and J dropped 5 bases, with 9 bases sitting between them. DNA of the CDR3: TGCAGCGTTGGTGAAGGGTATCAGCCCCAGCATTTT. This sequence encodes CSVGEGYQPQHF.

V is TRBV12-5 and J is TRBJ2-1; D unclear. Trimming cost V 2 bases and J 10 bases, with 9 bases left between them. Germline V CDR1 and CDR2: LGHNT, FRNRAP. The length of the CDR3 is 12 residues. The CDR3 DNA follows: TGTGCTAGTGGTTTGCCTGGATTAGAGCAGTTCTTC. Its protein product is CASGLPGLEQFF.

V and J are TRBV11-2 and TRBJ2-7, with D unclear. Germline-derived CDR1 and CDR2 are SGHAT and FQNNGV. V was trimmed by 1 base and J by 2 bases, leaving 12 bases between them. The CDR3 extends over 15 amino acids. In DNA form, the CDR3 reads TGTGCCAGCAGCTTAGTTATCGCGGTCACCTACGAGCAGTACTTC. Translation gives CASSLVIAVTYEQYF.

This chain joins TRBV5-4 and TRBJ1-6; D gene uncertain. The CDR3 sequence is 15 residues long. Between the trimmed V and J ends, which lost 0 bases and 6 bases, there was a span of 10 bases. The V gene's germline CDR1 is SGHNT and CDR2 YYREEE (reference sequence). CDR3 in DNA: TGTGCCAGCAGCTTGGTTGGACGGATTAATTCACCCCTCCACTTT. Its translation: CASSLVGRINSPLHF.

The CDR3 loop reads CASSLGDRSYIRGYTF. The CDR3, as DNA: TGTGCCAGCAGTTTAGGGGACAGGAGCTATATACGTGGCTACACCTTC. The rearrangement uses TRBV28 and TRBJ1-2; 8 bases map to TRBD1. The germline gives CDR1 MDHEN, CDR2 SYDVKM. After removal of 2 bases from V and 7 bases from J, the junction contained 12 bases not matched to a gene. CDR3 length: 16 amino acids.

This clone came up once. The chain has TRBV14 and TRBJ2-1, with 7 bases aligning to TRBD2. The CDR3 has 15 residues. V lost 4 bases and J lost 4; bases outside the gene matches: 7. CDR1 SGHDN and CDR2 FVKESK come from the germline V gene. The CDR3: CASSPWTSTYNEQFF. Written as DNA, the CDR3 is TGTGCCAGCAGCCCATGGACTAGTACGTACAATGAGCAGTTCTTC. Full variable domain (missing parts from reference TRBV14 and TRBJ2-1): EAGVTQFPSHSVIEKGQTVTLRCDPISGHDNLYWYRRVMGKEIKFLLHFVKESKQDESGMPNNRFLAERTGGTYSTLKVQPAELEDSGVYFCASSPWTSTYNEQFFGPGTRLTVL.

The chain employs TRBV10-3 and TRBJ1-3; a weak D match, TRBD1 (6 bases). The length of the CDR3 is 16 residues. Trimming shortened V by 4 bases and J by 2 bases, and 15 bases separated the two germline ends. Per germline, CDR1 ENHRY and CDR2 SYGVKD. The CDR3 DNA follows: TGTGCCATCAGTGGAAATCAGGGGCTCGCTGGAAACACCATATATTTT. It specifies CAISGNQGLAGNTIYF.